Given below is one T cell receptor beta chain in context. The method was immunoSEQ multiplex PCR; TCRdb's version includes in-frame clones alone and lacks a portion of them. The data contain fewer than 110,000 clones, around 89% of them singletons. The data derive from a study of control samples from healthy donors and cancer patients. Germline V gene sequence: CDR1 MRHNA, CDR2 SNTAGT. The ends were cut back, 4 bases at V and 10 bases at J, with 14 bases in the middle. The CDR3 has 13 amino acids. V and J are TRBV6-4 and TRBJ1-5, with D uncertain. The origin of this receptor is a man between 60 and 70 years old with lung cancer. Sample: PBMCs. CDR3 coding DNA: TGTGCCAGCAGTGTCTCCCTAAAAAGCCCCCAGCATTTT. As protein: CASSVSLKSPQHF.